This T cell receptor (beta chain) was sequenced during a study of graft-versus-host responses after intestinal transplantation. Study as a whole: Recipients got multivisceral, liver-intestinal, or isolated intestinal transplants. After anti-thymocyte globulin induction, recipients took tacrolimus and steroids for three to four years.

Comment on this clone: Its antigen is not known.

Study-level results: Recipient marrow held GvH clones, some first seen in ileum or blood. Allografts of patients with graft-donor T cell macrochimerism showed high graft-versus-host to host-versus-graft clone ratios.

Repertoires were generated with immunoSEQ multiplex PCR, while TCRdb's copy carries only in-frame clones and drops some. This sample has 84,000 or so clones; about four fifths occur once, and the top ten carry 0.8% to 0.9%. CDR3 length: 14 residues. Trimming stripped 4 bases from V and 3 bases from J, with 9 bases between. In germline, CDR1 is MNHNY, CDR2 SVGAGI (reference sequence). The source material was unstimulated CD4+ T cells sorted from spleen or lymph node cells, sampled before intestinal transplant. The receptor was isolated from a human donor who received an intestinal transplant. The chain is built from TRBV6-6 and TRBJ2-2, with D maybe TRBD2 (6 bases). CDR3: CASSSGLYTGELFF. The CDR3 DNA follows: TGTGCCAGCAGTTCCGGACTATACACCGGGGAGCTGTTTTTT.